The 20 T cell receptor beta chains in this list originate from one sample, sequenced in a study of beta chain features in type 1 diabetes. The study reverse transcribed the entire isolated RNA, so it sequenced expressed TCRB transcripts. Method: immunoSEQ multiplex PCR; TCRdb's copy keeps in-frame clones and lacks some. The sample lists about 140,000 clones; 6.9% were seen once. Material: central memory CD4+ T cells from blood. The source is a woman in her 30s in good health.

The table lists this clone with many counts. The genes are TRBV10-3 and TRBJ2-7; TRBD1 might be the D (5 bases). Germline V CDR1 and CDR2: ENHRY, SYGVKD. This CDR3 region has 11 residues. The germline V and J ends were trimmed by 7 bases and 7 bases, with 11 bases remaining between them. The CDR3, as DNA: TGTGCCATCACTGCAGGGCAAGAGCAGTACTTC. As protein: CAITAGQEQYF.

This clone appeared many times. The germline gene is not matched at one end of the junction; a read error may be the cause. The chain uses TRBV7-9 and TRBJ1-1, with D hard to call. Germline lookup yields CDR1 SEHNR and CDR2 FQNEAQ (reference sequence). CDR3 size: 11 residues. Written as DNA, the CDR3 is TGTGCCAGCAGCCTAGCTGGCTTGGCTTTCTTT. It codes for CASSLAGLAFF. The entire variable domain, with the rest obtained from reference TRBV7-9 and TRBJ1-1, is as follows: DTGVSQNPRHKITKRGQNVTFRCDPISEHNRLYWYRQTLGQGPEFLTYFQNEAQLEKSRLLSDRFSAERPKGSFSTLEIQRTEQGDSAMYLCASSLAGLAFFGQGTRLTVV.

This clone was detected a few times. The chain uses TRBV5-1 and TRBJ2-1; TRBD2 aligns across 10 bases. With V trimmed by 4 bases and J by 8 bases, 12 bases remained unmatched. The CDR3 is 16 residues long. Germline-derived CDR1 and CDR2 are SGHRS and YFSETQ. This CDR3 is CASSGALAGVLDEQFF. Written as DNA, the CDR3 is TGCGCCAGCAGCGGGGCTCTAGCGGGAGTCCTCGATGAGCAGTTCTTC.

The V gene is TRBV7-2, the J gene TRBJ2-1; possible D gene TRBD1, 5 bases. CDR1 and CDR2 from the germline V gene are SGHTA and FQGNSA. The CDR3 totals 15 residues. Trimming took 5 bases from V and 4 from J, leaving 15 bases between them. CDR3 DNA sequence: TGTGCCAGCAGCCCTACTCGGACAAAATACAATGAGCAGTTCTTC. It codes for CASSPTRTKYNEQFF.

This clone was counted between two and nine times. The CDR3 sequence is CASSKRQGSSEAFF. The CDR3 DNA reads TGTGCCAGTAGTAAACGACAGGGTTCCTCCGAAGCTTTCTTT. V gene TRBV19 combines with J gene TRBJ1-1; 7 nucleotides line up with TRBD1. The length of the CDR3 is 14 residues. Trimming removed 4 bases from V and 8 bases from J; junction bases left unmatched: 10. CDR1 and CDR2 (germline): LNHDA, SQIVND (reference sequence).

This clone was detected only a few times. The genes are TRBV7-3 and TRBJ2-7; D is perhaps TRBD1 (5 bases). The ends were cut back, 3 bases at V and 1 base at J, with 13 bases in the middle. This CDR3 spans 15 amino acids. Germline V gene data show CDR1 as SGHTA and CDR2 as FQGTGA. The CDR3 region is CASSLGPVGSYEQYF. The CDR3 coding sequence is TGTGCCAGCAGCTTGGGGCCGGTCGGATCCTACGAGCAGTACTTC.

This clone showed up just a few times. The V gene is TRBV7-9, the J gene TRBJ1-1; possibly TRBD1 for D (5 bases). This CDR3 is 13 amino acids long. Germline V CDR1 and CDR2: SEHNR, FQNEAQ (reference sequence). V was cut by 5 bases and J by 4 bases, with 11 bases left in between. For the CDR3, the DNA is TGTGCCAGCAGCCCGGGGGGGGGCACTGAAGCTTTCTTT. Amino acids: CASSPGGGTEAFF. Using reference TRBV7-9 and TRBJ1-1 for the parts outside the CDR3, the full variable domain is DTGVSQNPRHKITKRGQNVTFRCDPISEHNRLYWYRQTLGQGPEFLTYFQNEAQLEKSRLLSDRFSAERPKGSFSTLEIQRTEQGDSAMYLCASSPGGGTEAFFGQGTRLTVV.

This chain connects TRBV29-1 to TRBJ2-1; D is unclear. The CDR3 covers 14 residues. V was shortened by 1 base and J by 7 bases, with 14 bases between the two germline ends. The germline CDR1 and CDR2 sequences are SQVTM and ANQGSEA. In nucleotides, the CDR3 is TGCAGCGTTGAAGGGAGTTACGGTTTGAATGAGCAGTTCTTC. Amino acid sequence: CSVEGSYGLNEQFF.

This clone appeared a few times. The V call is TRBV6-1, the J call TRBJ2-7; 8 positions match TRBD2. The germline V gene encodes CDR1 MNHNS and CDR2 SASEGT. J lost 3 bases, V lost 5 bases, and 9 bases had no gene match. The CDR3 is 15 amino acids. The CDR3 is CASSSDAGGYYEQYF. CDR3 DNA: TGTGCCAGCAGTAGCGACGCGGGAGGCTACTACGAGCAGTACTTC.

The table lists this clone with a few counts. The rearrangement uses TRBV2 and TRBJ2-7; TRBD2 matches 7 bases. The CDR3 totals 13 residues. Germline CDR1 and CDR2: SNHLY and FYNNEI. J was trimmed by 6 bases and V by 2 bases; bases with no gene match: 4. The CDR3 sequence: CASSERERGEQYF. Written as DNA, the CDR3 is TGTGCCAGCAGTGAACGTGAGCGGGGCGAGCAGTACTTC.

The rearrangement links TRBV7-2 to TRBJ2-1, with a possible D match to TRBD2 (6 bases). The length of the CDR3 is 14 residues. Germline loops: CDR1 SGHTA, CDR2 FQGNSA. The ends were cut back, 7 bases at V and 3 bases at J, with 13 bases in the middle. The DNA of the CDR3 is TGTGCCAGCAAGTTCGGGAGAGACTACAATGAGCAGTTCTTC. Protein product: CASKFGRDYNEQFF.

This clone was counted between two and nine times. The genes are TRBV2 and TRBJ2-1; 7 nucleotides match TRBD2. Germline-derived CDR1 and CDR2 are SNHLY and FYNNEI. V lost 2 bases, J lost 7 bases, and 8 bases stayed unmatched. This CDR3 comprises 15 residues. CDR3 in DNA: TGTGCCAGCAGTGAAAGGGGTACTAGCGCAAATGAGCAGTTCTTC. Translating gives CASSERGTSANEQFF.

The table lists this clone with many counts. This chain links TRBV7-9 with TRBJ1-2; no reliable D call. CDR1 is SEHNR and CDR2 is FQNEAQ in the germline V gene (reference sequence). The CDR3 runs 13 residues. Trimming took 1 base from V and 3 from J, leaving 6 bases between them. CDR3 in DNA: TGTGCCAGCAGCTTAGAGGAGGACTATGGCTACACCTTC. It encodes CASSLEEDYGYTF.

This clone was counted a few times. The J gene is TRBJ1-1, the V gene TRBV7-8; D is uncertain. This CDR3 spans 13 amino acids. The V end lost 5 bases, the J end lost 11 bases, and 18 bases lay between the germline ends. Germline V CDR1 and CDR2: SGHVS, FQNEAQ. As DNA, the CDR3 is TGTGCCAGCAGCCCCCGCCAGGCGCTCCGGGCTTTCTTT. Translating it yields CASSPRQALRAFF. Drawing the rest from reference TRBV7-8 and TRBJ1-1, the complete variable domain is GAGVSQSPRYKVAKRGQDVALRCDPISGHVSLFWYQQALGQGPEFLTYFQNEAQLDKSGLPSDRFFAERPEGSVSTLKIQRTQQEDSAVYLCASSPRQALRAFFGQGTRLTVV.

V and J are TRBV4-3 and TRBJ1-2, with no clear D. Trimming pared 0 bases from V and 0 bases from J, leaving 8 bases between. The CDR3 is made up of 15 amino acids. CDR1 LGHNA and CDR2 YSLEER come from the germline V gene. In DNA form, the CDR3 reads TGCGCCAGCAGCCAAGATGTTGCGGCTAACTATGGCTACACCTTC. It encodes CASSQDVAANYGYTF.

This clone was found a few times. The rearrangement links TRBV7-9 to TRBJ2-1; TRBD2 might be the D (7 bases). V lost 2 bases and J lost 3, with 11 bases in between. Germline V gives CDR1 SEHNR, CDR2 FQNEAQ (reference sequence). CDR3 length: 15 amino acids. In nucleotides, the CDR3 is TGTGCCAGCAGCTTAAAGGGAGGGGGCTACAATGAGCAGTTCTTC. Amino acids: CASSLKGGGYNEQFF.

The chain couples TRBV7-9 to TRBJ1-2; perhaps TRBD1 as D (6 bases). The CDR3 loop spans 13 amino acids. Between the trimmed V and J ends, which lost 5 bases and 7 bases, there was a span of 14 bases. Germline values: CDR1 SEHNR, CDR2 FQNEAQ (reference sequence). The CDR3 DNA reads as TGTGCCAGCAGCCCTCAGGGGAGCATTGGCTACACCTTC. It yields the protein CASSPQGSIGYTF. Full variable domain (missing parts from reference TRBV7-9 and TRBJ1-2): DTGVSQNPRHKITKRGQNVTFRCDPISEHNRLYWYRQTLGQGPEFLTYFQNEAQLEKSRLLSDRFSAERPKGSFSTLEIQRTEQGDSAMYLCASSPQGSIGYTFGSGTRLTVV.

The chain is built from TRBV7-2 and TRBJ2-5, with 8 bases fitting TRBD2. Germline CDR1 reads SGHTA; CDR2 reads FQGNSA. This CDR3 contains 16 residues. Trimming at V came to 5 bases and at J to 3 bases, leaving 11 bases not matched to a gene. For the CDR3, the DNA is TGTGCCAGCAGCCCCTCGGGGGGGATCGTCAAAGAGACCCAGTACTTC. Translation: CASSPSGGIVKETQYF.

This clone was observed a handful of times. Here the CDR3 DNA reads TGTGCCCGGGGGCGGGAGCTAAACACAGATACGCAGTATTTT. Residues: CARGRELNTDTQYF. V usage is TRBV6-1 and J usage is TRBJ2-3, with a possible D match to TRBD2 (7 bases). V gave up 11 bases and J gave up 2 bases, with 17 bases separating them. Germline values: CDR1 MNHNS, CDR2 SASEGT. CDR3 length equals 14 residues.

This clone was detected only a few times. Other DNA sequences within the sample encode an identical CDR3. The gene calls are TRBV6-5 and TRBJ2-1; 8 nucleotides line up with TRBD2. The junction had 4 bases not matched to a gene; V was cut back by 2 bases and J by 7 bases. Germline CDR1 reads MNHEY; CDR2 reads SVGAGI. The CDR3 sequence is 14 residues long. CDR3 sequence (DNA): TGTGCCAGCAGTTACGTAAGCGGGAGTAATGAGCAGTTCTTC. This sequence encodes CASSYVSGSNEQFF.